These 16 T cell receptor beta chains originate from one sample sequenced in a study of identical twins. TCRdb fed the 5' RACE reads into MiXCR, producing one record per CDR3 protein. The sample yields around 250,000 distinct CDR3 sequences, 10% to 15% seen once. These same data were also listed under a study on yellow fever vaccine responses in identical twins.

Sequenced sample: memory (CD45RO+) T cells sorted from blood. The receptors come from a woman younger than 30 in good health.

The CDR3 reads CSARGEPGNQPQHF. In DNA, the CDR3 is TGCAGTGCTAGAGGTGAACCCGGCAATCAGCCCCAGCATTTT. The chain is built from TRBV20-1 and TRBJ1-5; D ambiguous. The CDR3 loop spans 14 amino acids. Trimming pared 1 base from V and 2 bases from J, leaving 9 bases between. The germline V gene encodes CDR1 DFQATT and CDR2 SNEGSKA (reference sequence).

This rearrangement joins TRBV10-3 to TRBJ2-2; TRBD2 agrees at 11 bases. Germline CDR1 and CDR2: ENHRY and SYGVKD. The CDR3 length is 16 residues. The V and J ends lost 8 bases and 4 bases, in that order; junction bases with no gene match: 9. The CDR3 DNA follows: TGTGCCATCGCACTTGGGGGACTAGCGGTCACCGGGGAGCTGTTTTTT. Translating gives CAIALGGLAVTGELFF.

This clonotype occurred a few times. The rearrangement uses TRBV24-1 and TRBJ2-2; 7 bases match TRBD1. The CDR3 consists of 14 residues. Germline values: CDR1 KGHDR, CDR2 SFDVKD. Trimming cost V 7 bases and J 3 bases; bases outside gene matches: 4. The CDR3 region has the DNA TGTGCCACCAGGACCGGGACAGACACCGGGGAGCTGTTTTTT. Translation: CATRTGTDTGELFF.

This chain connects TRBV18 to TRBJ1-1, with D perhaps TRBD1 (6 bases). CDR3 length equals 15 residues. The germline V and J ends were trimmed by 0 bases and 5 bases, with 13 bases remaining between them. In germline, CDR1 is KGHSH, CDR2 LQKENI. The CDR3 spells CASSPPVQGWTEAFF. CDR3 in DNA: TGTGCCAGCTCACCACCTGTTCAGGGGTGGACTGAAGCTTTCTTT.

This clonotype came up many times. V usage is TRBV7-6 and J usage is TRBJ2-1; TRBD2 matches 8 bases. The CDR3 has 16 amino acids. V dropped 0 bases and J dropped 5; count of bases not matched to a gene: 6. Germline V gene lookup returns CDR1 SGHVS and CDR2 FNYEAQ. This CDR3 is CASSLAQAGENNEQFF. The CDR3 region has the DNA TGTGCCAGCAGCTTAGCGCAAGCGGGAGAAAACAATGAGCAGTTCTTC.

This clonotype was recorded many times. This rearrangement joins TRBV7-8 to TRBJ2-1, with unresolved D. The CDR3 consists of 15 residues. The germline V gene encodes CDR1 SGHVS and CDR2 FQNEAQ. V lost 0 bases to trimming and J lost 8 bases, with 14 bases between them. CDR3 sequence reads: CASSLAGPLIDEQFF. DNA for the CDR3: TGTGCCAGCAGCTTAGCGGGCCCCCTGATTGATGAGCAGTTCTTC.

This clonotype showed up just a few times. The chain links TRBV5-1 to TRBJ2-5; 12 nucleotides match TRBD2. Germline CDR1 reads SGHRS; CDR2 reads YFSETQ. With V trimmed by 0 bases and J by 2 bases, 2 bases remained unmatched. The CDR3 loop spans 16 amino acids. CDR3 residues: CASSLDGLAGQETQYF. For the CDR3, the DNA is TGCGCCAGCAGCTTGGATGGACTAGCGGGGCAAGAGACCCAGTACTTC.

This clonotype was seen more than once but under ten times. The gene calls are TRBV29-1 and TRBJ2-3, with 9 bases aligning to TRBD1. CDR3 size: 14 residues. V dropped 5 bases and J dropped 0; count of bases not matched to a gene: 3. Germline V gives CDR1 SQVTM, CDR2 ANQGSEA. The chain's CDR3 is CSVSGTGSTDTQYF. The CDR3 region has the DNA TGCAGCGTTTCCGGGACAGGGAGCACAGATACGCAGTATTTT.

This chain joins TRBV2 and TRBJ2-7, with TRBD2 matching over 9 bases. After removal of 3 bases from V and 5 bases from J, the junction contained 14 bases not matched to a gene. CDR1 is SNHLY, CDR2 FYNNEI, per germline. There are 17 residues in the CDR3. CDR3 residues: CASSDAELAGLSDEQYF. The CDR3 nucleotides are TGTGCCAGCAGTGACGCAGAACTAGCGGGTCTATCCGACGAGCAGTACTTC.

The CDR3 DNA is TGTGCCAGCAAAAGGGGTGGAACTGAAGCTTTCTTT. Amino acids: CASKRGGTEAFF. V is TRBV6-5 and J is TRBJ1-1; D might be TRBD1 (5 bases). The CDR3 contains 12 residues. V gave up 7 bases and J gave up 5 bases, with 11 bases separating them. Germline V lookup: CDR1 MNHEY, CDR2 SVGAGI.

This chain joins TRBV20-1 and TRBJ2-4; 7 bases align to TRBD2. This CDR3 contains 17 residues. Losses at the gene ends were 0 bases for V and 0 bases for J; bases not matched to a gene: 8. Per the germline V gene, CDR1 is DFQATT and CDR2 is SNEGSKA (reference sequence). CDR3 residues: CSARDGEGFLAKNIQYF. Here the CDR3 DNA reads TGCAGTGCTAGAGATGGGGAGGGATTTTTAGCCAAAAACATTCAGTACTTC.

CDR3 residues: CASSPFGRGTDTQYF. CDR3 coding DNA: TGTGCCAGCAGTCCTTTCGGTAGAGGGACAGATACGCAGTATTTT. The chain employs TRBV27 and TRBJ2-3; weak D call: TRBD2 (5 bases). CDR3 length: 15 amino acids. The germline V and J ends were trimmed by 5 bases and 3 bases, with 15 bases remaining between them. The germline gives CDR1 MNHEY, CDR2 SMNVEV (reference sequence).

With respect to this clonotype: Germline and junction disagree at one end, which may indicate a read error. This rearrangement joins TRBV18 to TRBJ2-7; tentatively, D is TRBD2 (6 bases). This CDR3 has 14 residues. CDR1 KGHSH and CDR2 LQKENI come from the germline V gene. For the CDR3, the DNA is TGTGCCAGCTCAATACAGCGGGCCATCTACGTGCAGTACTTC. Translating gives CASSIQRAIYVQYF. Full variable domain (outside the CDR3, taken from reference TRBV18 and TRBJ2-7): NAGVMQNPRHLVRRRGQEARLRCSPMKGHSHVYWYRQLPEEGLKFMVYLQKENIIDESGMPKERFSAEFPKEGPSILRIQQVVRGDSAAYFCASSIQRAIYVQYFGPGTRLTVT.

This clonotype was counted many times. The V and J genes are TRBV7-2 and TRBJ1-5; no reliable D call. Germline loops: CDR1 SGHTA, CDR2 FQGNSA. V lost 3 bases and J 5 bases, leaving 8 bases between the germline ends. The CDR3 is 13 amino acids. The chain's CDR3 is CASSFRMDQPQHF. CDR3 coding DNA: TGTGCCAGCAGCTTTAGAATGGATCAGCCCCAGCATTTT. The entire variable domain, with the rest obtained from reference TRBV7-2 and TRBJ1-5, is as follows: GAGVSQSPSNKVTEKGKDVELRCDPISGHTALYWYRQSLGQGLEFLIYFQGNSAPDKSGLPSDRFSAERTGGSVSTLTIQRTQQEDSAVYLCASSFRMDQPQHFGDGTRLSIL.

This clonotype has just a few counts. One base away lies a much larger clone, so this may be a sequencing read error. CDR3 protein: CASSSGTAPNQSQHF. The CDR3 DNA is TGCGCCAGCAGCTCCGGGACAGCTCCTAATCAGTCCCAGCATTTT. The chain has TRBV5-1 and TRBJ1-5, with TRBD1 identical over 7 bases. The V gene's germline CDR1 is SGHRS and CDR2 YFSETQ. The length of the CDR3 is 15 residues.

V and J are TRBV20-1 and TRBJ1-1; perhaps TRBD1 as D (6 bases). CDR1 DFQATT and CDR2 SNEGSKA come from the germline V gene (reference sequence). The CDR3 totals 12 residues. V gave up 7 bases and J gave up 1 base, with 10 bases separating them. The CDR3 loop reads CSDREPNTEAFF. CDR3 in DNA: TGCAGTGACAGGGAGCCGAACACTGAAGCTTTCTTT.